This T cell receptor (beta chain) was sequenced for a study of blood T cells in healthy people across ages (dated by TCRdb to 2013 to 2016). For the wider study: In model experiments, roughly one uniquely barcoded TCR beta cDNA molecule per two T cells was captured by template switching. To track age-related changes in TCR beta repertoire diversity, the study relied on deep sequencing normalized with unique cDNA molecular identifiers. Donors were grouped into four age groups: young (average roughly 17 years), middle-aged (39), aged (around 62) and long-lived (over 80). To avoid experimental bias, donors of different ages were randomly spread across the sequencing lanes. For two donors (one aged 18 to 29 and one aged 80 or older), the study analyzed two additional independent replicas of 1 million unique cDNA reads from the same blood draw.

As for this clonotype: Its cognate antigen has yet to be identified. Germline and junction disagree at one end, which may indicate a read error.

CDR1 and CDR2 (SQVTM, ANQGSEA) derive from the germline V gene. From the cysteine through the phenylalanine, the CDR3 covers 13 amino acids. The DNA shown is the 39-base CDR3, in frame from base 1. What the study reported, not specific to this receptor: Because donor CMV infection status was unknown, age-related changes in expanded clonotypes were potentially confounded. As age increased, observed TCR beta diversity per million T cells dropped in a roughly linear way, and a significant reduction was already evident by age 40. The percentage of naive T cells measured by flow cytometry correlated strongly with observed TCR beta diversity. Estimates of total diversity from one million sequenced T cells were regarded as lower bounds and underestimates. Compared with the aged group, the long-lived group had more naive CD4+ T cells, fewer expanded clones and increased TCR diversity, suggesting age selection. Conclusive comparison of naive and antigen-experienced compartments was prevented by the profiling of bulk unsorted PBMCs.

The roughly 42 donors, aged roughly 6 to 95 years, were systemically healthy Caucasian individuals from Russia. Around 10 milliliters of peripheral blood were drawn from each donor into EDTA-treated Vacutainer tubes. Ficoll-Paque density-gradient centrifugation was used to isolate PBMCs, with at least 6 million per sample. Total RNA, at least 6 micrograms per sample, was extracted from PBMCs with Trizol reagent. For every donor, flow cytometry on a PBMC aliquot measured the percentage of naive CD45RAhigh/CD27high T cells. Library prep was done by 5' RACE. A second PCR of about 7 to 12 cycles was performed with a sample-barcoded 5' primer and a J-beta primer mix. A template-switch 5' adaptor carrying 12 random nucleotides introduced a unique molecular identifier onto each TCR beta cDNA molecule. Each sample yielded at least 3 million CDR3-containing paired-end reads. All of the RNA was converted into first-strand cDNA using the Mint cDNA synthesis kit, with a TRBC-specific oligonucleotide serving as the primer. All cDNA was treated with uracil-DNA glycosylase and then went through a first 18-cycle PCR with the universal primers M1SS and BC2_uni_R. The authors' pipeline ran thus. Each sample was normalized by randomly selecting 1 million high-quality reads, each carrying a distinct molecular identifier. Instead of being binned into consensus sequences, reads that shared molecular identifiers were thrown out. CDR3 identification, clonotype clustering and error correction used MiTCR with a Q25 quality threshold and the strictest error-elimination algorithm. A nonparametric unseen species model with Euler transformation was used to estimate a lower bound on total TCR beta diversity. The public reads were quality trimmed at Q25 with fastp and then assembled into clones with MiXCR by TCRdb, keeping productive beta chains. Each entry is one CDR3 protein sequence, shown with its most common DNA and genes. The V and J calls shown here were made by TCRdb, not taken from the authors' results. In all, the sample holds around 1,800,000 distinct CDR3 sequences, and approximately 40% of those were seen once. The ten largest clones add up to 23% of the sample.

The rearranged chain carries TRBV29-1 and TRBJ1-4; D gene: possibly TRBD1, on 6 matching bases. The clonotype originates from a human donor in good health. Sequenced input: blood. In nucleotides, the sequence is TGCAGCGGCAGAACAGGGACAACAGAAAAACGGTTTTTT. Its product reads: CSGRTGTTEKRFF.